This TCR beta chain was sequenced during a study of cytomegalovirus exposure and HLA in healthy donors. Study in general: The same platform as the roughly 670 first-cohort repertoires was used for the 90 to 150 validation repertoires, a later analysis reported.

General study points: In the roughly 120 validation repertoires, a later analysis found that first-cohort TCR clusters tended to co-occur.

This CDR3 contains 18 residues. V lost 1 base and J lost 2; bases outside the gene matches: 15. Germline loops: CDR1 GTSNPN, CDR2 SVGIG (reference sequence). Turning to this clone: Its target is unknown.

The repertoire was sequenced with immunoSEQ multiplex PCR; TCRdb's copy has only in-frame clones and lacks some. The sample consists of approximately 64,000 clones, 80% to 90% of them appearing once. The rearrangement uses TRBV30 and TRBJ2-3, with 7 bases lining up with TRBD2. The sequence was obtained from a young woman in good health and CMV-seronegative. The sequencing sample was made of PBMCs. CDR3 protein: CAWSALPGRGRSTDTQYF. CDR3 nucleotides: TGTGCCTGGAGTGCCCTCCCAGGGCGGGGGAGATCCACAGATACGCAGTATTTT.